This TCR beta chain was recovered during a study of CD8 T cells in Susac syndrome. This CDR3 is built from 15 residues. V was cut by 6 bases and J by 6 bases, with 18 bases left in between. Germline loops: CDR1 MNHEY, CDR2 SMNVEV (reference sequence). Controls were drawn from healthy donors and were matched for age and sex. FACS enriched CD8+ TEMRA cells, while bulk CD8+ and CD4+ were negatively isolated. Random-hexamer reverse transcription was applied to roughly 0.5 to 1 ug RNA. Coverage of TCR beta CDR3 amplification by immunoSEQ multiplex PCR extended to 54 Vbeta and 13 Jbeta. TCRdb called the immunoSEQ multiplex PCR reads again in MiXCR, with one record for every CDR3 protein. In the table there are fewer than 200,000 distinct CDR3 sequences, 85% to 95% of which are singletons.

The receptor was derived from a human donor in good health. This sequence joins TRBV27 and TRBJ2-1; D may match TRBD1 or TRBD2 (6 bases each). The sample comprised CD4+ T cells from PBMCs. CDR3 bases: TGTGCCAGCAGACTAGGGGGTGTGGGAGGCAATGAGCAGTTCTTC. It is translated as CASRLGGVGGNEQFF.